Here is one TCR beta chain with its context. These data belong to a study of blood T cell repertoires in COVID-19. Sequenced by immunoSEQ multiplex PCR; TCRdb stores in-frame clones only, minus some. The table has about 270,000 clones, approximately 89% seen once; the top ten hold 2.8%. V was pared by 1 base and J by 4 bases, with 17 bases between. Germline V CDR1 and CDR2: SEHNR, FQNEAQ (reference sequence). The CDR3 has 17 amino acids. The chain links TRBV7-9 to TRBJ1-3, with TRBD1 as a possible D gene (6 bases). The material sequenced was PBMCs or T cells enriched from blood (not recorded which). This clonotype was sampled from a middle-aged man who had been exposed to COVID-19. The CDR3 loop reads CASSLGRQASRGNTIYF. CDR3 in DNA: TGTGCCAGCAGCTTAGGTCGACAGGCGTCCCGAGGAAACACCATATATTTT.